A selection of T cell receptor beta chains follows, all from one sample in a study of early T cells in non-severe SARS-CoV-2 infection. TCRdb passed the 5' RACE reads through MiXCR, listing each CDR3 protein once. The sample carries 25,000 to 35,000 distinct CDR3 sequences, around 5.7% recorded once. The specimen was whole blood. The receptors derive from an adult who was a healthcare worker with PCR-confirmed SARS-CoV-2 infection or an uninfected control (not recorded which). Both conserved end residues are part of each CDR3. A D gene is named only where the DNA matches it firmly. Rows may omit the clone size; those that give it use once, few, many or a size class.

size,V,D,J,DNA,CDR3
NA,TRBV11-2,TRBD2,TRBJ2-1,TGTGCCAGCAGCTTAGAAGTGGGACTACACAATGAGCAGTTCTTC,CASSLEVGLHNEQFF
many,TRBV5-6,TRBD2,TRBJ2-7,TGTGCCAGCAGCGCCCTAGCGGGAGAATCCTACGAGCAGTACTTC,CASSALAGESYEQYF
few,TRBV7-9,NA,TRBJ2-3,TGTGCCAGCAGACGGGGCACAGATACGCAGTATTTT,CASRRGTDTQYF
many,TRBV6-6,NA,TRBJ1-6,TGTGCCAGCAGTTACTCGCAGAGGGACGGACGTTCACCCCTCCACTTT,CASSYSQRDGRSPLHF
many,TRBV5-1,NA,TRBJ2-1,TGCGCCAGCAGGGCCACAACCTCCTACAATGAGCAGTTCTTC,CASRATTSYNEQFF
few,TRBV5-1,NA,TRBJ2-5,TGCGCCAGCAGCGGAGGTGGAGGAGAGACCCAGTACTTC,CASSGGGGETQYF
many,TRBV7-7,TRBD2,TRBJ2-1,TGTGCTAGCAGCTTATCTGGGGGGGTCTACAATGAGCAGTTCTTC,CASSLSGGVYNEQFF
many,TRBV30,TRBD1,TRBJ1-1,TGTGCCTGGAAATCCGGGACAGGGATAGGAACTGAAGCTTTCTTT,CAWKSGTGIGTEAFF
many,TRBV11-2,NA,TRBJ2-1,TGTGCCAGCAGCCTCACCGGGACCGGCCAGTTCTTC,CASSLTGTGQFF
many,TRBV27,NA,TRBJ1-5,TGTGCCAGCAGTTACATAAGCAATCAGCCCCAGCATTTT,CASSYISNQPQHF
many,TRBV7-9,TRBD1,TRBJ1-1,TGTGCCAGCAGCCCCGGGACAGGGTTAAACACTGAAGCTTTCTTT,CASSPGTGLNTEAFF
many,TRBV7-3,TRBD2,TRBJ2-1,TGTGCCAGCAGCTTAAGCGGGGGGCCGTACAATGAGCAGTTCTTC,CASSLSGGPYNEQFF
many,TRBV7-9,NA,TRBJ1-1,TGTGCCAGCAGCCCGCAGGGAGCCACTGAAGCTTTCTTT,CASSPQGATEAFF
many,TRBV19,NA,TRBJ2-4,TGTGCCAGTAGTATCTCAGGAGGGACAGCCAAAAACATTCAGTACTTC,CASSISGGTAKNIQYF
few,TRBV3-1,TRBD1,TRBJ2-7,TGTGCCAGCAGCCAAGGGACAGGGTCCTACGAGCAGTACTTC,CASSQGTGSYEQYF
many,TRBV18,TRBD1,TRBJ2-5,TGTGCCAGCTCACGCTTCACCGGGACAGGAAAAGAGACCCAGTACTTC,CASSRFTGTGKETQYF
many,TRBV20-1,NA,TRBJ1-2,TGCAGCTTCGAATGGGCGGATAACTATGGCTACACCTTC,CSFEWADNYGYTF
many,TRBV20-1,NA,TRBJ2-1,TGCAGTGCTAGAGATCTTAGAGGTAATGAGCAGTTCTTC,CSARDLRGNEQFF
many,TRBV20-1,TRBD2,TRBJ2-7,TGCAGTGCTAGAGATCGGGCAGGGGGACTAGCGGGAGGGCGGTACGAGCAGTACTTC,CSARDRAGGLAGGRYEQYF
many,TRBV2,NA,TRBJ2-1,TGTGCCAGCAGGGCTGGCCCTTACAATGAGCAGTTCTTC,CASRAGPYNEQFF
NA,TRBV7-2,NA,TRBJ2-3,TGTGCCAGCAGCTTTTTGTCAGGACAGTACACAGATACGCAGTATTTT,CASSFLSGQYTDTQYF
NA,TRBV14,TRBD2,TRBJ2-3,TGTGCCAGCAGCCAAGATTTGGCTAGCGGGAGACCCCTGTATTTT,CASSQDLASGRPLYF
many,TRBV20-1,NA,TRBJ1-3,TGCAGTGCTAGAGACGCCTCTGGAAACACCATATATTTT,CSARDASGNTIYF
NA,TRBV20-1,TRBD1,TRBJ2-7,TGCAGTGCACCGGGACAGGTGAGCTCCTACGAGCAGTACTTC,CSAPGQVSSYEQYF
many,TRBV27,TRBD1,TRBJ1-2,TGTGCCAGCAGCCGTGCGCTTCAGGGGGCGCGGGGTGGCTACACCTTC,CASSRALQGARGGYTF
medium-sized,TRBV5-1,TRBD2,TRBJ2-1,TGCGCCAGCAGCTTGAAAGGCGGGAGGGCCTTCGACAATGAGCAGTTCTTC,CASSLKGGRAFDNEQFF
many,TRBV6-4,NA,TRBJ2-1,TGTGCCAGCAGTGACCGACCGGATATGAGCTCCTACAATGAGCAGTTCTTC,CASSDRPDMSSYNEQFF
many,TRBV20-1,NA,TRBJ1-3,TGCAGTGCCCCTTCGCGGGTAGCAGGAAACACCATATATTTT,CSAPSRVAGNTIYF
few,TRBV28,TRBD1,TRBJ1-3,TGTGCCAGCAGTTTACAGGGGGCTGGAAACACCATATATTTT,CASSLQGAGNTIYF
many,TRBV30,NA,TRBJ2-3,TGTGCCTGGACAGAATCATCTAGCACAGATACGCAGTATTTT,CAWTESSSTDTQYF
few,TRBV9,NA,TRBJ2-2,TGTGCCAGCAGCGTAGTAACCGGGGAGCTGTTTTTT,CASSVVTGELFF
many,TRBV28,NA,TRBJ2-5,TGTGCCTCGAAAAAGGGAGGTAAAGAGACCCAGTACTTC,CASKKGGKETQYF
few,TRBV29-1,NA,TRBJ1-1,TGCAGCGTTGAACAGGGGAACACTGAAGCTTTCTTT,CSVEQGNTEAFF
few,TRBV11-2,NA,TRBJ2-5,TGTGCCAGCAGCTCGGGACGCCTGAGGGTGGAGACCCAGTACTTC,CASSSGRLRVETQYF
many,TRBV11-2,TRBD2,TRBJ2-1,TGTGCCAGCAGCTTGAGCGGGACTCAGGTTAATGAGCAGTTCTTC,CASSLSGTQVNEQFF
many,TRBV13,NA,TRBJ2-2,TGTGCCAGCAGCGGGACTGGGGCCGGGGAGCTGTTTTTT,CASSGTGAGELFF
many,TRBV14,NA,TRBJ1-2,TGTGCCAGCAGCCAAGGTGTGCACCTCTCAAACTATGGCTACACCTTC,CASSQGVHLSNYGYTF
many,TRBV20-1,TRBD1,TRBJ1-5,TGCAGTGCTAGAAGACAGGGTTACAATCAGCCCCAGCATTTT,CSARRQGYNQPQHF
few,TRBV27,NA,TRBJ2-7,TGTGCCAGCGGGGCCTACGAGCAGTACTTC,CASGAYEQYF
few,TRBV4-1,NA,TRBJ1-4,TGCGCCAGCAGCCAAGATGGCGAAAAACTGTTTTTT,CASSQDGEKLFF
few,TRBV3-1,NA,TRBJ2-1,TGTGCCAGCAGCCACCATAGCGTTAATGAGCAGTTCTTC,CASSHHSVNEQFF
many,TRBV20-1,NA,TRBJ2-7,TGCAGTGCTAGAGTCTCCTACGAGCAGTACTTC,CSARVSYEQYF
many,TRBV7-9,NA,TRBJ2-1,TGTGCCAGCAGCAGGACAGCTTCCCGCTCCTACAATGAGCAGTTCTTC,CASSRTASRSYNEQFF
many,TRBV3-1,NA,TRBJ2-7,TGTGCCAGCAGCCCCCTAGCGCAATACGAGCAGTACTTC,CASSPLAQYEQYF
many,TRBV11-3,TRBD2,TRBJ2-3,TGTGCCAGCAGCAGATCTGGGACTAGCGGCACAGATACGCAGTATTTT,CASSRSGTSGTDTQYF
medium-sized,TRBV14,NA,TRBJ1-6,TGTGCCAGCAGCCAAGATTGGGGGACGTCTTATAATTCACCCCTCCACTTT,CASSQDWGTSYNSPLHF
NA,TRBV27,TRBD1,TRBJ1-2,TGTGCCAGCGGGGACAGGGGGCCCCACTATGGCTACACCTTC,CASGDRGPHYGYTF
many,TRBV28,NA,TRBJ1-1,TGTGCCAGCAGAACGAGGGGAAGCACTGAAGCTTTCTTT,CASRTRGSTEAFF
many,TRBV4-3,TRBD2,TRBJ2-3,TGCGCCAGCAGCCAAGATTGGGGGGGACCACAACATACGCAGTATTTT,CASSQDWGGPQHTQYF
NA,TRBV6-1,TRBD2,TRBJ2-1,TGTGCCAGCAGTGAGGCCCTCGGGAGGGTCAATGAGCAGTTCTTC,CASSEALGRVNEQFF
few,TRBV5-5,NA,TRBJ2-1,TGTGCCAGCAGCTTGGGGGGAATGGACGGAAATGTCTTC,CASSLGGMDGNVF
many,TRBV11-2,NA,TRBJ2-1,TGTGCCAGCAGCTTAGTTGTGGGTTCCTACAATGAGCAGTTCTTC,CASSLVVGSYNEQFF
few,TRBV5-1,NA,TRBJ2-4,TGCGCCAGCAGCTTGAAGGGGAGGATACGAGCGCTAGCCAAAAACATTCAGTACTTC,CASSLKGRIRALAKNIQYF
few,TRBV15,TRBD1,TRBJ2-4,TGTGCCACCAGCAGACAGGGGGCCACCAAAAACATTCAGTACTTC,CATSRQGATKNIQYF
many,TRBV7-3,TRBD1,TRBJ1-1,TGTGCCAGCAGCTTCTCCCCTCAGGGGGCGACTGAAGCTTTCTTT,CASSFSPQGATEAFF